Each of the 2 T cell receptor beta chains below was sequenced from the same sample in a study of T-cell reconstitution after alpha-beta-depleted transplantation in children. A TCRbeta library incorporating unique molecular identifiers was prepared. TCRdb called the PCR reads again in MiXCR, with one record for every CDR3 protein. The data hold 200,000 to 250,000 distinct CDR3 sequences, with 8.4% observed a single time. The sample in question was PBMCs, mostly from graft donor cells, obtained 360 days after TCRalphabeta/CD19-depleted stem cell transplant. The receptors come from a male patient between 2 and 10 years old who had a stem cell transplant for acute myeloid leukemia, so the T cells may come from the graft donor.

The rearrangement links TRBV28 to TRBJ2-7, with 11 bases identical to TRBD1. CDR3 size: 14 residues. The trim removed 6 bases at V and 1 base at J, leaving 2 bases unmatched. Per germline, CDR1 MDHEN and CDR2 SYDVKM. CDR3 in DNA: TGTGCCAGCAGATGGGACAGGGGGTCCTACGAGCAGTACTTC. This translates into CASRWDRGSYEQYF.

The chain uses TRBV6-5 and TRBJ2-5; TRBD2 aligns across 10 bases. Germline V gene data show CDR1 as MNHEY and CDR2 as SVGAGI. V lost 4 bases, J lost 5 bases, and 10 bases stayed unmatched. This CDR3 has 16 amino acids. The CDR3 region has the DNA TGTGCCAGCAGTTCCCGGACTAGCGGTGACATGGAGACCCAGTACTTC. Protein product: CASSSRTSGDMETQYF.